The 23 T cell receptor beta chains below were found in one sample sequenced in a study of blood T cell repertoires in COVID-19. The repertoire was sequenced with immunoSEQ multiplex PCR; TCRdb's copy has only in-frame clones and lacks some. The repertoire consists of under 85,000 clones, with approximately 83% occurring once and the leading ten covering 12%. Sample: peripheral blood. These receptors were obtained from a human donor in a cohort sampled during active COVID-19.

The chain joins TRBV7-2 to TRBJ2-7; D might be TRBD2 (6 bases). V lost 4 bases and J lost 0, with 22 bases in between. Germline-derived CDR1 and CDR2 are SGHTA and FQGNSA. This CDR3 has 18 residues. CDR3 loop: CASSSLPLRTTPSYEQYF. The CDR3 nucleotides are TGTGCCAGCAGCTCGCTACCCCTTCGGACTACTCCCTCCTACGAGCAGTACTTC.

V gene TRBV27 combines with J gene TRBJ2-3; 9 nucleotides agree with TRBD2. The J segment lost 5 bases and the V segment lost 2 bases, leaving 11 bases of the junction unmatched. The CDR3 runs to 17 residues. Germline V gives CDR1 MNHEY, CDR2 SMNVEV (reference sequence). The CDR3 reads CASSLNGLAIGGDTQYF. CDR3 nucleotides: TGTGCCAGCAGTTTAAACGGACTAGCGATTGGAGGAGATACGCAGTATTTT.

This clone occurred once. This chain links TRBV7-3 with TRBJ2-1; D might be TRBD2 (6 bases). The CDR3 has 17 residues. V gave up 5 bases and J gave up 1 base, with 18 bases separating them. Germline CDR1 and CDR2: SGHTA and FQGTGA. Here the CDR3 reads CASSPRPAGMSYNEQFF. DNA for the CDR3: TGTGCCAGCAGCCCTCGCCCAGCGGGTATGTCCTACAATGAGCAGTTCTTC.

The V call is TRBV5-5, the J call TRBJ2-3, with TRBD1 matching 7 bases. The germline gives CDR1 SGHKS, CDR2 YYEKEE (reference sequence). The CDR3 has 15 amino acids. V trimming: 1 base; J trimming: 0 bases; junction bases outside the gene matches: 2. This CDR3 is CASSLTGASTDTQYF. The CDR3 DNA reads as TGTGCCAGCAGCTTGACAGGGGCCAGCACAGATACGCAGTATTTT.

The chain links TRBV3-1 (or the pseudogene TRBV3-2) to TRBJ1-4; perhaps TRBD1 as D (5 bases). The CDR3 spans 15 residues. CDR1 and CDR2 (germline): LGHDT, YNNKEL (reference sequence). Trimming removed 4 bases at V and 5 bases at J, with 14 bases between. The CDR3 region has the DNA TGTGCCAGCAGCCCCCCAGTGGGGGGGAATGAAAAACTGTTTTTT. This sequence encodes CASSPPVGGNEKLFF.

This chain uses TRBV12-3 or TRBV12-4 with TRBJ2-3; D gene ambiguous. Trimming removed 6 bases from V and 2 bases from J, with 9 bases in between. The CDR3 is made up of 13 amino acids. CDR3 loop: CASSTTDTDTQYF. CDR3 nucleotides: TGTGCCAGCAGCACTACCGACACAGATACGCAGTATTTT.

A single count supports this clone. V is TRBV29-1 and J is TRBJ1-3; D is undetermined. Germline V gene lookup returns CDR1 SQVTM and CDR2 ANQGSEA. The germline V and J ends were trimmed by 2 bases and 2 bases, with 7 bases remaining between them. The CDR3 is 13 residues long. The CDR3 protein is CSVENLAGNTIYF. The CDR3 region has the DNA TGCAGCGTTGAAAACTTGGCTGGAAACACCATATATTTT.

This chain uses TRBV18 with TRBJ2-1, with 12 positions matching TRBD1. This CDR3 has 16 residues. The V gene end was trimmed by 4 bases and the J gene end by 12 bases; junction bases not matched to a gene: 13. Germline CDR1 and CDR2: KGHSH and LQKENI. The DNA for the CDR3 is TGTGCCAGCTCACTAGAGACCGGGACAGGGGGCACTGGGCAGTTCTTC. This encodes CASSLETGTGGTGQFF. The full variable domain, its missing parts supplied by reference TRBV18 and TRBJ2-1, is NAGVMQNPRHLVRRRGQEARLRCSPMKGHSHVYWYRQLPEEGLKFMVYLQKENIIDESGMPKERFSAEFPKEGPSILRIQQVVRGDSAAYFCASSLETGTGGTGQFFGPGTRLTVL.

The V call is TRBV24-1, the J call TRBJ1-2; 8 nucleotides match TRBD1. Germline V gene data show CDR1 as KGHDR and CDR2 as SFDVKD. Trimming cost V 3 bases and J 5 bases; bases outside gene matches: 4. CDR3 length equals 14 residues. The CDR3 sequence: CATSDRGTGYGYTF. The CDR3, as DNA: TGTGCCACCAGTGATAGGGGGACAGGTTATGGCTACACCTTC.

The J gene is TRBJ1-2, the V gene TRBV5-6, with D possibly being TRBD1 (5 bases). Germline CDR1 reads SGHDT; CDR2 reads YYEEEE. V was cut by 3 bases and J by 0 bases, with 15 bases left in between. This CDR3 region has 16 residues. The CDR3 DNA reads as TGTGCCAGCAGCTCTAATAAGGGGTTAGCTAACTATGGCTACACCTTC. It codes for CASSSNKGLANYGYTF. Combining the CDR3 with reference TRBV5-6 and TRBJ1-2 gives the whole variable domain DAGVTQSPTHLIKTRGQQVTLRCSPKSGHDTVSWYQQALGQGPQFIFQYYEEEERQRGNFPDRFSGHQFPNYSSELNVNALLLGDSALYLCASSSNKGLANYGYTFGSGTRLTVV.

This chain joins TRBV4-2 and TRBJ2-1; the match to TRBD2 covers 13 bases. Germline V gene data show CDR1 as LGHNA and CDR2 as YNFKEQ. The CDR3 totals 17 residues. V dropped 1 base and J dropped 5; count of bases not matched to a gene: 5. The CDR3 DNA reads TGTGCCAGCAGCCAAGCCTCACTAGCGGGGGGGGACAATGAGCAGTTCTTC. This translates into CASSQASLAGGDNEQFF.

This rearrangement joins TRBV2 to TRBJ2-1; 7 bases fit TRBD1. J gave up 9 bases and V 8 bases, and 10 bases lay outside the gene matches. Per the germline V gene, CDR1 is SNHLY and CDR2 is FYNNEI. This CDR3 is 13 amino acids long. CDR3: CASLRGQDGEQFF. The CDR3 DNA reads as TGTGCCAGCTTGAGGGGGCAGGACGGTGAGCAGTTCTTC.

This chain joins TRBV5-1 and TRBJ1-4; D is perhaps TRBD1 (6 bases). The CDR3 is 15 amino acids. V lost 2 bases and J 7 bases, leaving 15 bases between the germline ends. Germline V gene data show CDR1 as SGHRS and CDR2 as YFSETQ. CDR3 sequence: CASSFSQGRSEKLFF. In nucleotides, the CDR3 is TGCGCCAGCAGCTTTTCACAGGGTCGGAGTGAAAAACTGTTTTTT.

The chain uses TRBV5-6 and TRBJ1-4, with D unclear. CDR1 is SGHDT and CDR2 is YYEEEE in the germline V gene. V shed 4 bases and J shed 8 bases, with 12 bases lying between them. The CDR3 is 13 amino acids. The CDR3 reads CASSNLAIEKLFF. The CDR3 DNA follows: TGTGCCAGCAGCAATCTAGCTATAGAAAAACTGTTTTTT.

The CDR3 DNA reads as TGTGCCAGCAGTCTCTCAGGACAGGGCCCCTCTCAGCCCCAGCATTTT. Amino acids: CASSLSGQGPSQPQHF. The J gene is TRBJ1-5, the V gene TRBV28, with TRBD1 matching over 8 bases. The CDR3 consists of 16 residues. The V segment lost 5 bases and the J segment 6 bases; nucleotides outside the gene matches: 12. The germline V gene encodes CDR1 MDHEN and CDR2 SYDVKM.

This chain joins TRBV7-2 and TRBJ2-3; TRBD1 might be the D (6 bases). The CDR3 has 13 amino acids. V shed 3 bases and J shed 5 bases, with 9 bases lying between them. From germline, CDR1 is SGHTA and CDR2 FQGNSA. The DNA of the CDR3 is TGTGCCAGCAGCTTCTACAGGGAAGATACGCAGTATTTT. Protein product: CASSFYREDTQYF.

The count of this clone is one. The chain carries TRBV7-2 and TRBJ1-4; D not certain. CDR3 length: 11 residues. The germline gives CDR1 SGHTA, CDR2 FQGNSA. The V gene lost 5 bases and the J gene lost 4 bases, with 2 bases spanning the gap. The CDR3 DNA reads as TGTGCCAGCAGCCGTAATGAAAAACTGTTTTTT. Encoded protein: CASSRNEKLFF.

The J gene is TRBJ1-2, the V gene TRBV2, with no clear D. In germline, CDR1 is SNHLY, CDR2 FYNNEI. The CDR3 runs 14 residues. Trimming took 7 bases from V and 3 from J, leaving 15 bases between them. This CDR3 is CASNLPGEDYGYTF. The CDR3 region has the DNA TGTGCCAGCAACCTCCCGGGTGAGGACTATGGCTACACCTTC.

V and J are TRBV19 and TRBJ1-2; 7 bases are shared with TRBD1. The length of the CDR3 is 14 residues. CDR1 and CDR2 (germline): LNHDA, SQIVND (reference sequence). V was pared by 5 bases and J by 6 bases, with 9 bases of the junction left unmatched. The CDR3 spells CASSASGTEHGYTF. The CDR3 region has the DNA TGTGCCAGTAGTGCCTCCGGGACAGAGCATGGCTACACCTTC. Drawing the rest from reference TRBV19 and TRBJ1-2, the complete variable domain is DGGITQSPKYLFRKEGQNVTLSCEQNLNHDAMYWYRQDPGQGLRLIYYSQIVNDFQKGDIAEGYSVSREKKESFPLTVTSAQKNPTAFYLCASSASGTEHGYTFGSGTRLTVV.

The chain is built from TRBV29-1 and TRBJ1-2; TRBD1 matches at 7 bases. The CDR3 is 17 residues long. CDR1 and CDR2 (germline): SQVTM, ANQGSEA. J gave up 0 bases and V 7 bases, and 17 bases lay outside the gene matches. The DNA of the CDR3 is TGCAGCGCCATTGACCAGGGACAGAGAAAAACTAACTATGGCTACACCTTC. As protein: CSAIDQGQRKTNYGYTF.

The chain couples TRBV5-1 to TRBJ2-7; TRBD1 might be the D (6 bases). CDR3 length: 13 residues. V lost 2 bases and J lost 3, with 9 bases in between. Looked up from germline, CDR1 is SGHRS and CDR2 is YFSETQ. Written as DNA, the CDR3 is TGCGCCAGCAGCTTATGGACAGACTACGAGCAGTACTTC. Protein sequence: CASSLWTDYEQYF. The complete variable domain, with remaining parts taken from reference TRBV5-1 and TRBJ2-7, reads KAGVTQTPRYLIKTRGQQVTLSCSPISGHRSVSWYQQTPGQGLQFLFEYFSETQRNKGNFPGRFSGRQFSNSRSEMNVSTLELGDSALYLCASSLWTDYEQYFGPGTRLTVT.

This clone has a handful of counts. The gene calls are TRBV30 and TRBJ1-4; 7 bases line up with TRBD1. J gave up 8 bases and V 1 base, and 10 bases lay outside the gene matches. The germline V gene encodes CDR1 GTSNPN and CDR2 SVGIG (reference sequence). CDR3 length: 15 amino acids. Written as DNA, the CDR3 is TGTGCCTGGAGTGCAGACAGGGCCTTCGGGGAAAAACTGTTTTTT. Translating gives CAWSADRAFGEKLFF. The full variable domain, in which reference TRBV30 and TRBJ1-4 provide the parts outside the CDR3, is SQTIHQWPATLVQPVGSPLSLECTVEGTSNPNLYWYRQAAGRGLQLLFYSVGIGQISSEVPQNLSASRPQDRQFILSSKKLLLSDSGFYLCAWSADRAFGEKLFFGSGTQLSVL.

The rearrangement joins TRBV2 to TRBJ2-3, with D unclear. Trimming cost V 2 bases and J 0 bases, with 12 bases left between them. Germline CDR1 reads SNHLY; CDR2 reads FYNNEI. The CDR3 consists of 16 residues. The CDR3 nucleotides read TGTGCCAGCAGTGAATGGGCAGCCAGCAGCACAGATACGCAGTATTTT. It translates to CASSEWAASSTDTQYF. Variable domain in full (rest from reference TRBV2 and TRBJ2-3): EPEVTQTPSHQVTQMGQEVILRCVPISNHLYFYWYRQILGQKVEFLVSFYNNEISEKSEIFDDQFSVERPDGSNFTLKIRSTKLEDSAMYFCASSEWAASSTDTQYFGPGTRLTVL.